This T cell receptor beta chain was retrieved from a study of T cells in Graves' hyperthyroidism and ophthalmopathy. This clonotype was counted at least ten times. The investigators amplified TCR beta CDR3 regions from RNA transcripts. A set of HTBI primers served as the primers for a first-round RT-PCR of the TCR CDR3. One entry per CDR3 protein, called by TCRdb with MiXCR from the multiplex PCR reads. The sample carries over 350,000 distinct CDR3 sequences, roughly 18% recorded once. The germline V gene has CDR1 SGDLS and CDR2 YYNGEE. Trimming removed 0 bases at V and 4 bases at J, with 4 bases between. This CDR3 has 13 residues.

J is TRBJ2-2 and V is TRBV9; D gene unclear. The sequence was obtained from a man aged 18 to 30 with Graves' ophthalmopathy. The specimen was blood. The CDR3 region has the DNA TGTGCCAGCAGCGTAGAAGTCACCGGGGAGCTGTTTTTT. Translating gives CASSVEVTGELFF.